A single sample is the source of the 20 T cell receptor beta chains below, sequenced in a study of radiation and T cells in renal cell carcinoma. Produced via immunoSEQ multiplex PCR; TCRdb's table is partial and in-frame only. The table lists roughly 100,000 clones, over 65% of them singletons. Time point reported: baseline pretreatment blood. Treatment here: 15 Gy SBRT to primary tumor, nephrectomy 4 weeks later. Here the sequenced sample was blood, taken from a patient whose treatment included radiotherapy and nephrectomy. These TCRs come from a man between 60 and 75 years old with renal cell carcinoma.

The sample holds one count of this clone. This rearrangement joins TRBV7-2 to TRBJ2-7; perhaps D is TRBD1 or TRBD2 (5 bases each). The CDR3 has 13 residues. CDR1 and CDR2 (germline): SGHTA, FQGNSA. The ends were cut back, 3 bases at V and 2 bases at J, with 8 bases in the middle. Written as DNA, the CDR3 is TGTGCCAGCAGCTTTGGGGGTGCCTACGAGCAGTACTTC. As protein: CASSFGGAYEQYF.

This chain connects TRBV7-6 to TRBJ2-1; D gene uncertain. Per the germline V gene, CDR1 is SGHVS and CDR2 is FNYEAQ. V lost 4 bases to trimming and J lost 1 base, with 11 bases between them. CDR3 length: 15 amino acids. In DNA form, the CDR3 reads TGTGCCAGCAGCTCCCAGTTGGTTTCCTACAATGAGCAGTTCTTC. Translating gives CASSSQLVSYNEQFF.

There are a few counts of this clone. The V and J genes are TRBV11-2 and TRBJ2-1; TRBD2 matches at 11 bases. The germline V gene has CDR1 SGHAT and CDR2 FQNNGV. V was clipped by 0 bases and J by 2 bases; unmatched bases: 12. The CDR3 consists of 20 residues. The DNA for the CDR3 is TGTGCCAGCAGCTTAGATTCGTGGATAGCGGGAGGGTTGACCTACAATGAGCAGTTCTTC. Amino acid sequence: CASSLDSWIAGGLTYNEQFF. The full variable domain, its missing parts supplied by reference TRBV11-2 and TRBJ2-1, is EAGVAQSPRYKIIEKRQSVAFWCNPISGHATLYWYQQILGQGPKLLIQFQNNGVVDDSQLPKDRFSAERLKGVDSTLKIQPAKLEDSAVYLCASSLDSWIAGGLTYNEQFFGPGTRLTVL.

Concerning this clone: One end of the junction is discordant with germline, which a read error may explain. The gene calls are TRBV28 and TRBJ2-7, with a tentative D call TRBD1 (5 bases). The CDR3 spans 14 residues. CDR1 is MDHEN and CDR2 is SYDVKM in the germline V gene. The CDR3 loop reads CASSPPARVEQRGF. CDR3 nucleotide sequence: TGTGCCAGCAGTCCCCCGGCTCGGGTCGAGCAAAGGGGCTTC.

The chain is built from TRBV19 and TRBJ2-7, with TRBD2 identical over 10 bases. The V gene's germline CDR1 is LNHDA and CDR2 SQIVND (reference sequence). Trimming took 4 bases from V and 2 from J; bases not matched to a gene: 8. This CDR3 spans 16 amino acids. In nucleotides, the CDR3 is TGTGCCAGTAGTACCCAAGCGGGAGGGACCGCCTACGAGCAGTACTTC. This codes for CASSTQAGGTAYEQYF.

The chain is built from TRBV7-9 and TRBJ2-1; perhaps TRBD2 as D (5 bases). This CDR3 spans 13 amino acids. The germline CDR1 and CDR2 sequences are SEHNR and FQNEAQ (reference sequence). With 4 bases removed from V and 8 bases from J, the gap between germline ends came to 12 bases. CDR3 nucleotide sequence: TGTGCCAGCAGCTGGACTCTAGGTGATGAGCAGTTCTTC. It specifies CASSWTLGDEQFF.

This clone has more than one count but fewer than ten. J is TRBJ1-1 and V is TRBV10-2, with no clear D. The V gene lost 3 bases and the J gene lost 6 bases, with 8 bases spanning the gap. This CDR3 region has 12 residues. Germline V gene lookup returns CDR1 WSHSY and CDR2 SAAADI. In nucleotides, the CDR3 is TGCGCCAGCAGTGACAGTTTGGCTGAAGCTTTCTTT. Translation gives CASSDSLAEAFF.

This clone appeared a few times. V usage is TRBV11-3 and J usage is TRBJ2-1; 13 bases line up with TRBD2. V gave up 4 bases and J gave up 4 bases; unmatched junction bases: 1. Germline assignment: CDR1 SGHNT and CDR2 YENEEA. The CDR3 has 15 residues. The CDR3 sequence is CASSSGLAGYNEQFF. CDR3 in DNA: TGTGCCAGCAGCTCGGGACTAGCGGGGTACAATGAGCAGTTCTTC.

The CDR3 here is CASSPYGGTYEQYF. In nucleotides, the CDR3 is TGTGCCAGCAGCCCATATGGGGGAACCTACGAGCAGTACTTC. The chain couples TRBV7-9 to TRBJ2-7; D could derive from TRBD1 or TRBD2 (5 bases each). There are 14 residues in the CDR3. V was clipped by 5 bases and J by 2 bases, with 13 bases between them. Germline V gene sequence: CDR1 SEHNR, CDR2 FQNEAQ (reference sequence). The entire variable domain, with the rest obtained from reference TRBV7-9 and TRBJ2-7, is as follows: DTGVSQNPRHKITKRGQNVTFRCDPISEHNRLYWYRQTLGQGPEFLTYFQNEAQLEKSRLLSDRFSAERPKGSFSTLEIQRTEQGDSAMYLCASSPYGGTYEQYFGPGTRLTVT.

The chain joins TRBV7-2 to TRBJ1-1, with no clear D. The V gene's germline CDR1 is SGHTA and CDR2 FQGNSA. Trimming left V 4 bases short and J 4 bases short, with 16 bases between. The CDR3 totals 15 residues. CDR3 bases: TGTGCCAGCAGCTCCCGGCGCCCGGGGTCCACTGAAGCTTTCTTT. Protein sequence: CASSSRRPGSTEAFF.

The V call is TRBV7-9, the J call TRBJ2-2; TRBD2 aligns across 12 bases. Trimming took 4 bases from V and 9 from J; bases not matched to a gene: 6. The germline CDR1 and CDR2 sequences are SEHNR and FQNEAQ (reference sequence). The CDR3 extends over 15 amino acids. The CDR3 is CASSSSGRARRELFF. As DNA, the CDR3 is TGTGCCAGCAGCTCTAGCGGGAGGGCCAGGAGGGAGCTGTTTTTT.

This sequence joins TRBV5-6 and TRBJ2-1; 8 nucleotides line up with TRBD2. V shed 1 base, J shed 2 bases, and the junction held 8 bases outside the gene matches. In germline, CDR1 is SGHDT, CDR2 YYEEEE. This CDR3 region has 17 residues. The CDR3 spells CASSLTGASGPYNEQFF. CDR3 in DNA: TGTGCCAGCAGCTTGACGGGGGCTAGCGGGCCCTACAATGAGCAGTTCTTC.

The chain has TRBV5-1 and TRBJ2-1; D is undetermined. V shed 0 bases and J shed 3 bases, with 7 bases lying between them. Germline assignment: CDR1 SGHRS and CDR2 YFSETQ. The CDR3 covers 14 residues. The CDR3 DNA reads TGCGCCAGCAGCTTGGTGCAAGGCTACAATGAGCAGTTCTTC. Its protein product is CASSLVQGYNEQFF.

The rearrangement links TRBV6-6 to TRBJ2-2, with 12 positions matching TRBD2. Per the germline V gene, CDR1 is MNHNY and CDR2 is SVGAGI (reference sequence). Unmatched junction bases numbered 6, after V lost 6 bases and J lost 4 bases. The CDR3 runs 16 residues. This CDR3 reads CASSRLAGGITGELFF. In DNA, the CDR3 is TGTGCCAGCAGCCGTCTAGCGGGAGGGATCACCGGGGAGCTGTTTTTT.

V usage is TRBV13 and J usage is TRBJ2-1; 7 bases fit TRBD2. Germline V gene lookup returns CDR1 PRHDT and CDR2 FYEKMQ (reference sequence). With 7 bases clipped from V and 2 bases from J, the junction kept 5 bases outside the gene matches. This CDR3 spans 14 amino acids. This CDR3 is CASTGLGTYNEQFF. CDR3 bases: TGTGCCAGCACCGGACTAGGAACCTACAATGAGCAGTTCTTC.

This clone was counted a few times. The chain links TRBV25-1 to TRBJ1-2; D is uncertain. The CDR3 runs 13 residues. The V and J ends lost 3 bases and 7 bases respectively, with 12 bases between them. CDR1 and CDR2 (germline): MGHDK, SYGVNS. The CDR3 sequence: CASSDPGLGGYTF. Here the CDR3 DNA reads TGTGCCAGCAGTGACCCGGGGTTGGGTGGCTACACCTTC.

This chain uses TRBV21-1 with TRBJ2-7; the table's D call of TRBD2 was not tested on the DNA. TRBV21-1 is flagged as a pseudogene. The CDR3 is 18 residues long. CDR3 region: CASSKDGGDLWPSYEQYF. The CDR3 DNA reads TGTGCCAGCAGCAAAGACGGAGGGGACCTGTGGCCCTCCTACGAGCAGTACTTC.

The chain couples TRBV7-2 to TRBJ1-2; D might be TRBD1 (6 bases). CDR1 SGHTA and CDR2 FQGNSA come from the germline V gene. The CDR3 runs to 15 residues. V gave up 4 bases and J gave up 8 bases, with 20 bases separating them. The CDR3 sequence is CASSSTTLRGGGYTF. In DNA form, the CDR3 reads TGTGCCAGCAGCTCGACTACGTTACGGGGGGGCGGCTACACCTTC.

The chain is built from TRBV19 and TRBJ2-5, with D hard to call. Deletions cut 3 bases from V and 1 base from J, with 9 bases between. The CDR3 runs to 14 residues. Germline values: CDR1 LNHDA, CDR2 SQIVND (reference sequence). The CDR3 coding sequence is TGTGCCAGTAGTATTGCCAGAGCCCAAGAGACCCAGTACTTC. Translated, it gives CASSIARAQETQYF.

This chain links TRBV27 with TRBJ2-5; tentative D call: TRBD2 (6 bases). The CDR3 extends over 16 amino acids. Between the trimmed V and J ends, which lost 0 bases and 9 bases, there was a span of 20 bases. Germline-derived CDR1 and CDR2 are MNHEY and SMNVEV (reference sequence). In DNA, the CDR3 is TGTGCCAGCAGTTTATCCGGGAGTTACCCGAAGCCGGCCCAGTACTTC. Translated, it gives CASSLSGSYPKPAQYF.